The 23 T cell receptor beta chains below come from one sample, sequenced in a study of T cell repertoires in cytomegalovirus infection. TCRdb re-called the reads through MiXCR, storing one row per CDR3 protein. The table shows about 700,000 distinct CDR3 sequences, with approximately 33% occurring only once. Antigen specificity for these receptors is unknown. This sample comprised cultured PBMCs, obtained from culture after CMV antigen stimulation. These receptors were collected from a human donor in good health (CMV status not recorded). Some clones in this sample may be carry-over from other donors' samples.

This clonotype has only a few counts. The chain has TRBV6-6 and TRBJ1-5; 10 bases map to TRBD1. CDR3 size: 20 residues. Per germline, CDR1 MNHNY and CDR2 SVGAGI (reference sequence). Trimming at V came to 2 bases and at J to 0 bases, leaving 13 bases not matched to a gene. The CDR3 reads CASSYTRDRGGSDSNQPQHF. CDR3 coding DNA: TGTGCCAGCAGTTACACCCGGGACAGGGGCGGTTCGGATAGCAATCAGCCCCAGCATTTT.

This chain links TRBV5-3 with TRBJ1-2; TRBD1 matches 12 bases. TRBV5-3 is an open reading frame, and its role is uncertain. The junction had 14 bases not matched to a gene; V was cut back by 8 bases and J by 6 bases. The CDR3 has 16 residues. The CDR3 reads CASSSGTGGSLHGYTF. For the CDR3, the DNA is TGTGCCAGCAGTTCAGGGACAGGGGGCTCTCTTCATGGCTACACCTTC.

This clonotype was found a few times. This chain uses TRBV11-2 with TRBJ2-7; 9 nucleotides align to TRBD1. The CDR3 covers 14 residues. J was trimmed by 5 bases and V by 4 bases; bases with no gene match: 6. Germline CDR1 is SGHAT and CDR2 is FQNNGV. Here the CDR3 reads CASSSGTGYNEQYF. In nucleotides, the CDR3 is TGTGCCAGCAGCTCCGGGACAGGGTACAACGAGCAGTACTTC. The variable domain in full, completed from reference TRBV11-2 and TRBJ2-7, reads EAGVAQSPRYKIIEKRQSVAFWCNPISGHATLYWYQQILGQGPKLLIQFQNNGVVDDSQLPKDRFSAERLKGVDSTLKIQPAKLEDSAVYLCASSSGTGYNEQYFGPGTRLTVT.

The chain recombines TRBV15 with TRBJ2-3; 7 nucleotides match TRBD1. Per the germline V gene, CDR1 is LNHNV and CDR2 is YYDKDF (reference sequence). The CDR3 length is 14 residues. V shed 8 bases and J 3 bases; nucleotides not matched to a gene: 8. CDR3 sequence (DNA): TGTGCCACCCTGGACAGGAGGACTACAGATACGCAGTATTTT. Its protein is CATLDRRTTDTQYF.

This clonotype was detected only once. The rearrangement uses TRBV10-3 and TRBJ2-1, with D perhaps matching TRBD2 (5 bases). V lost 5 bases and J lost 0, with 14 bases in between. CDR3 length equals 16 residues. CDR1 ENHRY and CDR2 SYGVKD come from the germline V gene. CDR3 sequence reads: CAISHPRGSSYNEQFF. The CDR3 DNA is TGTGCCATCAGTCACCCTCGAGGGAGCTCCTACAATGAGCAGTTCTTC.

This rearrangement joins TRBV6-1 to TRBJ2-7; possible D gene TRBD2, 6 bases. Germline V CDR1 and CDR2: MNHNS, SASEGT. With 5 bases removed from V and 5 bases from J, the gap between germline ends came to 13 bases. CDR3 length: 13 residues. The DNA of the CDR3 is TGTGCCAGCAGTTCCGGGAGAAACGACGAGCAGTACTTC. Its translation: CASSSGRNDEQYF.

This clonotype was detected only a few times. J is TRBJ2-7 and V is TRBV27; 8 nucleotides line up with TRBD2. Trimming removed 5 bases from V and 4 bases from J; junction bases left unmatched: 13. Germline values: CDR1 MNHEY, CDR2 SMNVEV (reference sequence). The CDR3 runs to 16 residues. CDR3 amino acids: CASSPRTSPGLYEQYF. As DNA, the CDR3 is TGTGCCAGCAGTCCGCGGACTAGCCCGGGGCTTTACGAGCAGTACTTC.

This clonotype was recorded many times. The chain combines TRBV7-2 with TRBJ2-6; D is unclear. The CDR3 consists of 16 residues. V lost 1 base, J lost 0 bases, and 7 bases lay in between. CDR1 and CDR2 (germline): SGHTA, FQGNSA. CDR3 DNA: TGTGCCAGCAGCTTAGTAGGCACCTCTGGGGCCAACGTCCTGACTTTC. This encodes CASSLVGTSGANVLTF.

In its sample, this clonotype was seen a few times. The chain is built from TRBV19 and TRBJ2-3; no clear D. Germline-derived CDR1 and CDR2 are LNHDA and SQIVND (reference sequence). The CDR3 loop spans 12 amino acids. Trimming shortened V by 1 base and J by 4 bases, and 3 bases separated the two germline ends. In DNA, the CDR3 is TGTGCCAGTAGTATAGCCCCAGATACGCAGTATTTT. It codes for CASSIAPDTQYF. Drawing the rest from reference TRBV19 and TRBJ2-3, the complete variable domain is DGGITQSPKYLFRKEGQNVTLSCEQNLNHDAMYWYRQDPGQGLRLIYYSQIVNDFQKGDIAEGYSVSREKKESFPLTVTSAQKNPTAFYLCASSIAPDTQYFGPGTRLTVL.

The gene calls are TRBV4-1 and TRBJ1-2; D may be TRBD1 (5 bases). Trimming took 0 bases from V and 6 from J, leaving 11 bases between them. CDR1 and CDR2 from the germline V gene are MGHRA and YSYEKL. The CDR3 has 14 residues. The CDR3 region is CASSQEGVVDGYTF. CDR3 nucleotides: TGCGCCAGCAGCCAAGAGGGGGTGGTTGATGGCTACACCTTC.

The genes are TRBV11-2 and TRBJ2-6; no clear D gene. Trimming stripped 5 bases from V and 3 bases from J, with 17 bases between. Germline-derived CDR1 and CDR2 are SGHAT and FQNNGV. The length of the CDR3 is 17 residues. The CDR3 here is CASSDPRGSFGANVLTF. CDR3 DNA sequence: TGTGCCAGCAGCGACCCGAGAGGCTCCTTTGGGGCCAACGTCCTGACTTTC.

The chain uses TRBV2 and TRBJ1-1; D gene ambiguous. Trimming pared 3 bases from V and 4 bases from J, leaving 12 bases between. The germline CDR1 and CDR2 sequences are SNHLY and FYNNEI. The CDR3 has 14 residues. CDR3 nucleotide sequence: TGTGCCAGCAGTGACCTACCCGGGGTCACTGAAGCTTTCTTT. Its protein is CASSDLPGVTEAFF.

The table lists this clonotype with a few counts. The chain carries TRBV7-9 and TRBJ2-1; D unresolved. The CDR3 is 15 amino acids. V was shortened by 3 bases and J by 0 bases, with 9 bases between the two germline ends. In germline, CDR1 is SEHNR, CDR2 FQNEAQ (reference sequence). CDR3 coding DNA: TGTGCCAGCAGCTTTCAGACCCCCTCCTACAATGAGCAGTTCTTC. Translating it yields CASSFQTPSYNEQFF.

The table lists this clonotype with a few counts. The gene calls are TRBV6-5 and TRBJ2-2; unclear D gene. The V end lost 0 bases, the J end lost 2 bases, and 4 bases lay between the germline ends. CDR3 size: 14 residues. Per germline, CDR1 MNHEY and CDR2 SVGAGI. CDR3 sequence (DNA): TGTGCCAGCAGTTACTCGTTTAACACCGGGGAGCTGTTTTTT. Amino acids: CASSYSFNTGELFF.

V and J are TRBV20-1 and TRBJ2-2, with 12 positions matching TRBD2. Germline values: CDR1 DFQATT, CDR2 SNEGSKA (reference sequence). This CDR3 contains 18 residues. V lost 0 bases to trimming and J lost 6 bases; unmatched junction nucleotides: 11. The chain's CDR3 is CSARDGTSGLVVPGELFF. CDR3 in DNA: TGCAGTGCTAGAGACGGGACTAGCGGGCTGGTGGTCCCCGGGGAGCTGTTTTTT.

The rearrangement links TRBV4-3 to TRBJ2-1; D is unresolved. V was clipped by 1 base and J by 10 bases, with 11 bases between them. The CDR3 loop spans 13 amino acids. From germline, CDR1 is LGHNA and CDR2 YSLEER. The CDR3 region has the DNA TGCGCCAGCAGCCAAGTTACAGCCCGAGAGCAGTTCTTC. Translated, it gives CASSQVTAREQFF.

There are a few counts of this clonotype. The chain carries TRBV7-2 and TRBJ1-2, with D perhaps matching TRBD1 (6 bases). The V and J ends lost 3 bases and 4 bases respectively, with 18 bases between them. The CDR3 runs to 16 residues. CDR1 and CDR2 (germline): SGHTA, FQGNSA. The CDR3 bases are TGTGCCAGCAGCTTCGGTGGGGGCGCGGCTAGCTATGGCTACACCTTC. Translated, it gives CASSFGGGAASYGYTF. The full variable domain, its missing parts supplied by reference TRBV7-2 and TRBJ1-2, is GAGVSQSPSNKVTEKGKDVELRCDPISGHTALYWYRQSLGQGLEFLIYFQGNSAPDKSGLPSDRFSAERTGGSVSTLTIQRTQQEDSAVYLCASSFGGGAASYGYTFGSGTRLTVV.

This clonotype was counted many times. The CDR3 region is CASSKRTGVGNTIYF. CDR3 bases: TGTGCCAGCAGCAAACGGACAGGGGTAGGAAACACCATATATTTT. The V and J genes are TRBV7-8 and TRBJ1-3; 9 bases line up with TRBD1. V lost 5 bases, J lost 4 bases, and 6 bases stayed unmatched. This CDR3 comprises 15 residues. Looked up from germline, CDR1 is SGHVS and CDR2 is FQNEAQ.

The chain links TRBV12-3 or TRBV12-4 to TRBJ2-7, with 9 nucleotides matching TRBD1. Germline trimming cut 5 bases from V and 6 bases from J; bases unmatched to any gene: 8. CDR3 length equals 14 residues. For the CDR3, the DNA is TGTGCCAGCAGTAAACGGGACAGGGTGATCGAGCAGTACTTC. Translation: CASSKRDRVIEQYF.

In this sample, this clonotype turned up a few times. J is TRBJ2-3 and V is TRBV12-3 or TRBV12-4, with 10 bases identical to TRBD2. The V gene end was trimmed by 6 bases and the J gene end by 2 bases; junction bases not matched to a gene: 5. CDR3 length: 15 amino acids. CDR3 sequence reads: CASRGTSEYTDTQYF. DNA of the CDR3: TGTGCCAGCAGGGGGACTAGCGAATACACAGATACGCAGTATTTT.

The chain has TRBV20-1 and TRBJ1-2; TRBD1 agrees at 8 bases. Per germline, CDR1 DFQATT and CDR2 SNEGSKA (reference sequence). V lost 3 bases and J lost 4; bases outside the gene matches: 7. The CDR3 is made up of 14 amino acids. CDR3 sequence (DNA): TGCAGTGCTAGTACAGGGGGATTTGGCTATGGCTACACCTTC. This sequence encodes CSASTGGFGYGYTF.

This clonotype turned up a few times. The V call is TRBV4-3, the J call TRBJ2-1; D may be TRBD2 (6 bases). CDR1 is LGHNA and CDR2 is YSLEER in the germline V gene. V was pared by 0 bases and J by 3 bases, with 6 bases between. This CDR3 is 14 amino acids long. CDR3 nucleotides: TGCGCCAGCAGCCAAGAGCGGGACTACAATGAGCAGTTCTTC. Encoded protein: CASSQERDYNEQFF.

The rearrangement uses TRBV7-9 and TRBJ2-3, with a weak D call TRBD2 (6 bases). This CDR3 is built from 15 residues. V shed 4 bases and J shed 0 bases, with 11 bases lying between them. Germline V CDR1 and CDR2: SEHNR, FQNEAQ (reference sequence). CDR3 amino acids: CASSYGLTSTDTQYF. The CDR3 DNA follows: TGTGCCAGCAGCTATGGACTAACAAGCACAGATACGCAGTATTTT.